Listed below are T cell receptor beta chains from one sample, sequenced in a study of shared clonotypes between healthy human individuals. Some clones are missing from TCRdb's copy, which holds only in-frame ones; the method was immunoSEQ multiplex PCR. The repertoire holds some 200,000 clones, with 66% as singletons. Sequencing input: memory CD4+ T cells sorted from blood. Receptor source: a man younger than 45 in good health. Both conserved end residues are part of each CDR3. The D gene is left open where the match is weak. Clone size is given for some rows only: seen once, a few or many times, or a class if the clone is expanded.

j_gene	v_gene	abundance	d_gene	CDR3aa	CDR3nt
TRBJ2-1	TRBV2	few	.	CASSVHTTQVEQFF	TGTGCCAGCAGTGTACACACCACTCAGGTGGAGCAGTTCTTC
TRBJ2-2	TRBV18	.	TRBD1	CASSPIKGGAIPGELFF	TGTGCCAGCTCCCCGATCAAAGGGGGCGCGATCCCCGGGGAGCTGTTTTTT
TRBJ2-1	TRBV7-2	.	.	CASSLIGPSNEQFF	TGTGCCAGCAGCTTGATAGGGCCTTCGAATGAGCAGTTCTTC
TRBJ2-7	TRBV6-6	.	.	CASSYGGLGTYEQYF	TGTGCCAGCAGTTACGGCGGACTGGGGACCTACGAGCAGTACTTC
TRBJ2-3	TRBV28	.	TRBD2	CASSPTFERGRLDTQYF	TGTGCCAGCAGCCCCACCTTTGAACGCGGGAGGTTGGATACGCAGTATTTT
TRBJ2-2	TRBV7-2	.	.	CASSLMNAGELFF	TGTGCCAGCAGCTTAATGAATGCAGGGGAGCTGTTTTTT
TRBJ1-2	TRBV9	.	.	CASSVGGTGPPGGYTF	TGTGCCAGCAGCGTAGGTGGGACCGGCCCTCCGGGGGGCTACACCTTC
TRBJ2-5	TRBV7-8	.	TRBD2	CASSLGLAGGWQETQYF	TGTGCCAGCAGCTTAGGGCTAGCGGGAGGTTGGCAAGAGACCCAGTACTTC
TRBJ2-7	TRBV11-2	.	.	CASSLIGQNEQYF	TGTGCCAGCAGCTTAATTGGACAGAACGAGCAGTACTTC
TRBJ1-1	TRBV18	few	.	CASSPGLGWTEAFF	TGTGCCAGCTCACCAGGATTGGGATGGACTGAAGCTTTCTTT
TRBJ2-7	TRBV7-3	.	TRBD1	CASSETGDHEQYF	TGTGCCAGCAGCGAAACAGGGGACCACGAGCAGTACTTC
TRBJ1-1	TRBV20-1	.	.	CSARDLGEAFF	TGCAGTGCTAGAGACCTAGGTGAAGCTTTCTTT
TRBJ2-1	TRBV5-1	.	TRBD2	CASSSGLAVLTSSYNEQFF	TGCGCCAGCAGCTCGGGACTAGCGGTACTTACGAGCTCCTACAATGAGCAGTTCTTC
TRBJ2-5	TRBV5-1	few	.	CASSLISGEETQYF	TGCGCCAGCAGCTTAATCAGTGGAGAGGAGACCCAGTACTTC
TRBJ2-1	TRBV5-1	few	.	CASSSKLGTSSNEQFF	TGCGCCAGCAGCTCGAAATTGGGGACATCCTCAAATGAGCAGTTCTTC
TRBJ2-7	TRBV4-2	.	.	CASSQEQESIYYEQYF	TGTGCCAGCAGCCAAGAACAGGAGTCAATTTACTACGAGCAGTACTTC
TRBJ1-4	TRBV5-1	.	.	CASSWDRVNEKLFF	TGCGCCAGCAGCTGGGACCGAGTAAATGAAAAACTGTTTTTT
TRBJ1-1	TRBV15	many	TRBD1	CATSRYRGGTEAFF	TGTGCCACCAGCAGATACAGGGGTGGCACTGAAGCTTTCTTT
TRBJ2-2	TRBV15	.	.	CATSRDFGVTGELFF	TGTGCCACCAGCAGAGATTTTGGGGTCACCGGGGAGCTGTTTTTT
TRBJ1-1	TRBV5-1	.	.	CASSSYVDNTEAFF	TGCGCCAGCAGCTCCTACGTGGACAACACTGAAGCTTTCTTT
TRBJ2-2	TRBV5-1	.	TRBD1	CASSVGTANTGELFF	TGCGCCAGCAGCGTAGGGACAGCGAATACCGGGGAGCTGTTTTTT
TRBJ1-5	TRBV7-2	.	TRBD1	CASAEDREGRINQPQHF	TGTGCCAGCGCAGAGGACAGGGAAGGGAGGATAAATCAGCCCCAGCATTTT
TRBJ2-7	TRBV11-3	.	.	CASSSGTHAYEQYF	TGTGCCAGCAGCTCCGGGACGCATGCCTACGAGCAGTACTTC
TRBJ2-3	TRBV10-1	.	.	CASSESPGGGTDTQYF	TGCGCCAGCAGTGAGTCCCCAGGTGGGGGCACAGATACGCAGTATTTT
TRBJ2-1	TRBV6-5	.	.	CASRIKATSYNEQFF	TGTGCCAGCAGAATAAAGGCTACATCCTACAATGAGCAGTTCTTC
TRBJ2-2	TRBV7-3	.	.	CASSFKANTGELFF	TGTGCCAGCAGCTTCAAGGCGAACACCGGGGAGCTGTTTTTT
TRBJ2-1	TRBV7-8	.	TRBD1	CASSSNRQGREQFF	TGTGCCAGCAGCTCAAACCGACAGGGAAGGGAGCAGTTCTTC
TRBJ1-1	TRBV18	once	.	CASSPQTGRSTEAFF	TGTGCCAGCTCTCCACAAACAGGGCGGAGCACTGAAGCTTTCTTT
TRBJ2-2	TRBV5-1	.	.	CASSLGFGGVGNTGELFF	TGCGCCAGCAGCTTGGGTTTCGGGGGCGTAGGAAACACCGGGGAGCTGTTTTTT
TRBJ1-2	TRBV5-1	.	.	CASSFVSPGADYGYTF	TGCGCCAGCAGCTTCGTCTCTCCAGGGGCGGACTATGGCTACACCTTC
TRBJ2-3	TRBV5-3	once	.	CARTAGYTDTQYF	TGTGCCAGAACCGCGGGTTACACAGATACGCAGTATTTT
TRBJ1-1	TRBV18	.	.	CASSPGQFPEAFF	TGTGCCAGCTCACCCGGACAGTTCCCTGAAGCTTTCTTT
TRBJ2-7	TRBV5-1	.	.	CASSSGNRAYEQYF	TGCGCCAGCAGCTCAGGAAACAGGGCGTACGAGCAGTACTTC
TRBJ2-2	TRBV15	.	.	CATSRERVGELFF	TGTGCCACCAGCAGAGAGAGGGTCGGGGAGCTGTTTTTT
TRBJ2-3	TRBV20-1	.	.	CSAYSPDTQYF	TGCAGTGCCTATTCTCCAGATACGCAGTATTTT
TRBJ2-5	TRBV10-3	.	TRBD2	CAISERAGGVEETQYF	TGTGCCATCAGTGAGAGAGCGGGAGGGGTTGAGGAGACCCAGTACTTC
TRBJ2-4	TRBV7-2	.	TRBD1	CASSHRTGLTKNIQYF	TGTGCCAGCAGCCACCGGACAGGTTTAACCAAAAACATTCAGTACTTC